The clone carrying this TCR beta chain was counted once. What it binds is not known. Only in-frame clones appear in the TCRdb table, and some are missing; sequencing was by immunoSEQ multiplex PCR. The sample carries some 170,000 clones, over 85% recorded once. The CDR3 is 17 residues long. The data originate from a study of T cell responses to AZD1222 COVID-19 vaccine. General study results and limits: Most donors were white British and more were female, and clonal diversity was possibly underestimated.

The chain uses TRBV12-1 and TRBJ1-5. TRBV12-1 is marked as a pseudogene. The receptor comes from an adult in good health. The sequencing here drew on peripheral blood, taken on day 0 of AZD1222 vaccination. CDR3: CASSPSRGSYSNQPQHF. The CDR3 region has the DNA TGTGCCAGCAGCCCAAGTCGGGGGTCCTATAGCAATCAGCCCCAGCATTTT.